These T cell receptor beta chains were read from a single sample in a study of T cell responses to AZD1222 COVID-19 vaccine. TCRdb keeps only in-frame clones here, not all; method: immunoSEQ multiplex PCR. The sample lists some 22,000 clones, roughly 82% occurring once. The sample consisted of peripheral blood, taken on day 0 of AZD1222 vaccination. These receptors came from an adult in good health. Each CDR3 is given without its conserved first and last residue. A D gene is named only where the DNA matches it firmly.

d_call	v_call	j_call	cdr3_aa
.	TRBV19	TRBJ1-5	ASNWGRNNQPQH
.	TRBV3-1/TRBV3-2	TRBJ1-4	ASSLSTLRGFEKLF
.	TRBV5-1	TRBJ1-5	ASSLQGLSNQPQH
.	TRBV3-1/TRBV3-2	TRBJ2-1	ASSQPQGNEQF
.	TRBV13	TRBJ1-1	ASSLSPRGNTEAF
.	TRBV19	TRBJ1-5	ASSPTGPSMVPQH
.	TRBV19	TRBJ2-2	ASSPAGETNTGELF
TRBD2	TRBV7-9	TRBJ2-1	ASSRSGIRPNEQF
.	TRBV9	TRBJ2-7	ASSVGGAGIPYEQY
.	TRBV7-3	TRBJ2-3	ASSLTSGHSTDTQY
.	TRBV5-1	TRBJ2-3	ASSLVGASTDTQY
TRBD2	TRBV7-2	TRBJ2-5	ASSLYGGETQY
TRBD2	TRBV6-6	TRBJ2-2	ASSYSPAGEPGELF
.	TRBV7-9	TRBJ2-3	ASSEFVEGDTQY
TRBD2	TRBV28	TRBJ2-3	ASTYPPGTSGVTDTQY
.	TRBV2	TRBJ2-3	ASRGTTDTQY
.	TRBV7-9	TRBJ1-4	ATRGRAGEKLF
.	TRBV13	TRBJ2-3	ASSPSGGGDPNQDTQY
.	TRBV6-5	TRBJ2-7	ASLTLTGVVYEQY
.	TRBV5-8	TRBJ1-2	ASSLGYRGYT
TRBD1	TRBV13	TRBJ2-3	ASSLGQGAPDTQY
.	TRBV30	TRBJ1-5	AWTPASNQPQH
TRBD2	TRBV24-1	TRBJ2-1	ATGAESGRDYNEQF
.	TRBV20-1	TRBJ2-1	SARDNEQF
.	TRBV18	TRBJ1-3	ASSPEGVSPGNTIY
.	TRBV9	TRBJ2-2	ASSSSTNGELF
TRBD2	TRBV5-5	TRBJ2-7	ASSPILRTSGTDEQY
TRBD2	TRBV6-2/TRBV6-3	TRBJ2-3	ASSSYLAGTFTDTQY
.	TRBV7-2	TRBJ1-1	ASSLYPGEFTEAF
.	TRBV6-2/TRBV6-3	TRBJ2-7	ASSYLGLYEQY
.	TRBV2	TRBJ2-5	ASSETAVWGETQY
TRBD1	TRBV5-1	TRBJ2-5	ASSGRKGQQETQY
.	TRBV30	TRBJ1-1	AWSINTEAF
.	TRBV6-2/TRBV6-3	TRBJ1-2	ASSNHGGRGVYGYT
.	TRBV5-1	TRBJ1-1	ASSLGTLNTEAF
.	TRBV5-4	TRBJ2-7	ASSWAVGQGTPIKY
.	TRBV2	TRBJ1-1	ASSERGGNTEAF
TRBD2	TRBV30	TRBJ2-2	AWIRSGRVNTGELF
TRBD2	TRBV29-1	TRBJ2-3	SVDLWGGFKDTQY
TRBD1	TRBV19	TRBJ1-1	ASKETDREVTEAF
.	TRBV11-3	TRBJ1-1	ASSRGTGNTEAF
.	TRBV27	TRBJ1-4	ASSFSGARGTEKLF
TRBD2	TRBV7-9	TRBJ2-1	ASSSLAALSYNEQF
.	TRBV27	TRBJ2-3	ASSLGGWGTDTQY
TRBD2	TRBV4-3	TRBJ2-2	ASSQVAGAVPGELF
.	TRBV3-1/TRBV3-2	TRBJ2-1	ASSLSGGSYNEQF
TRBD2	TRBV2	TRBJ2-1	ASTVPGLAGGLEQF
.	TRBV20-1	TRBJ2-1	SASGAAEQF
.	TRBV7-6	TRBJ1-4	ASSLNSQGGNEKLF
.	TRBV2	TRBJ1-3	ASTFQPSPSSGNTIY
.	TRBV7-2	TRBJ2-7	ASSSLSVTTYEQY
.	TRBV9	TRBJ2-1	ASSVKDRSSNEQF
TRBD2	TRBV27	TRBJ2-2	ASSPAAGSGRVGTGELF
TRBD1	TRBV6-5	TRBJ1-2	ASSSTGGIT